This T cell receptor (beta chain) was found in a study of identical twins. Notes on the study in general: Fewer insertions marked abundant cord blood beta clonotypes; young adult naive trended weakly, memory not at all.

The CDR3 consists of 14 residues. The ends lost 5 bases at V and 4 bases at J; junction bases unmatched: 7. This clonotype was seen many times. Its target is not known. Unique molecular identifiers were present on the cDNA, which also gained a universal primer site by template switching. Each CDR3 protein is one row after TCRdb ran MiXCR on the 5' RACE reads. The profile shows about 720,000 distinct CDR3 sequences, over 8.5% of them singletons. The same data also contributed to another study, on yellow fever vaccine responses in identical twins.

Sequencing was performed on PBMCs. This sequence originates from a woman in her late teens or twenties in good health. This sequence joins TRBV12-3 or TRBV12-4 and TRBJ1-2; 7 bases align to TRBD1. In DNA, the CDR3 is TGTGCCAGCAGTCTGCCGGGACAGTTCTATGGCTACACCTTC. The encoded protein is CASSLPGQFYGYTF.